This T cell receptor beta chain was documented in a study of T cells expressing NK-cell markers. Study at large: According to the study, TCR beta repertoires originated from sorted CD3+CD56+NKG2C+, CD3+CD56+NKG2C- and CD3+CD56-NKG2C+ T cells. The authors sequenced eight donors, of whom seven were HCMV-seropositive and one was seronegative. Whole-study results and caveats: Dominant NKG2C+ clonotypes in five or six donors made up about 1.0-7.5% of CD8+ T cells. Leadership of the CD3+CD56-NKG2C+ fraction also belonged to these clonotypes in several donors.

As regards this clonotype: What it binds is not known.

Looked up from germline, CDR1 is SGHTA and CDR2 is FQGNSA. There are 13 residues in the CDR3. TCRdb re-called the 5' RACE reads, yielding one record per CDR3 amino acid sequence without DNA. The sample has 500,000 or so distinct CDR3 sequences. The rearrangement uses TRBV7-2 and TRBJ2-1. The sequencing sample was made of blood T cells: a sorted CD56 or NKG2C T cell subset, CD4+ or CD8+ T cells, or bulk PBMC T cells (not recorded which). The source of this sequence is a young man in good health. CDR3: CASSLELRFKQFF.